These 20 T cell receptor beta chains came from one sample sequenced in a study of blood T cell repertoires in COVID-19. The data were produced by immunoSEQ multiplex PCR, yet TCRdb's version contains in-frame clones alone and is incomplete. Among some 38,000 clones, approximately 78% were seen once, and the ten largest hold roughly 17%. The sample was peripheral blood. The receptors come from an older man with acute or convalescent COVID-19.

The chain uses TRBV6-2 or TRBV6-3 and TRBJ1-5; the D gene is possibly TRBD1 (6 bases). V dropped 0 bases and J dropped 7 bases, with 10 bases sitting between them. CDR3 size: 14 residues. CDR1 is MNHEY and CDR2 is SVGEGT in the germline V gene. In DNA form, the CDR3 reads TGTGCCAGCAGTTACTCACAGGGTAAGCAGCCCCAGCATTTT. Its protein product is CASSYSQGKQPQHF.

The V and J genes are TRBV10-1 and TRBJ1-1; 12 nucleotides align to TRBD1. The CDR3 runs to 15 residues. V lost 6 bases, J lost 0 bases, and 2 bases stayed unmatched. Germline V CDR1 and CDR2: WNHNN, SYGVQD (reference sequence). The CDR3 here is CASSRDRGLNTEAFF. The CDR3 nucleotides read TGCGCCAGCAGCCGGGACAGGGGGCTGAACACTGAAGCTTTCTTT.

This chain joins TRBV6-5 and TRBJ1-2, with D uncertain. V lost 3 bases and J 1 base, leaving 15 bases between the germline ends. Germline-derived CDR1 and CDR2 are MNHEY and SVGAGI. The CDR3 spans 16 residues. In nucleotides, the CDR3 is TGTGCCAGCAGTTATAAGGGAGGCTTGGTTAACTATGGCTACACCTTC. This gives the protein CASSYKGGLVNYGYTF.

This chain joins TRBV30 and TRBJ2-7; TRBD2 agrees at 7 bases. Germline CDR1 and CDR2: GTSNPN and SVGIG (reference sequence). This CDR3 is 14 amino acids long. V lost 4 bases, J lost 0 bases, and 6 bases stayed unmatched. The CDR3 region is CAWNRPSGSYEQYF. The CDR3 DNA sequence: TGTGCCTGGAATCGCCCTAGCGGCTCCTACGAGCAGTACTTC. The whole variable domain, filled in from reference TRBV30 and TRBJ2-7, reads SQTIHQWPATLVQPVGSPLSLECTVEGTSNPNLYWYRQAAGRGLQLLFYSVGIGQISSEVPQNLSASRPQDRQFILSSKKLLLSDSGFYLCAWNRPSGSYEQYFGPGTRLTVT.

V is TRBV2 and J is TRBJ2-7; D call uncertain. This CDR3 contains 16 residues. The germline gives CDR1 SNHLY, CDR2 FYNNEI. Trimming removed 1 base at V and 1 base at J, with 14 bases between. Here the CDR3 DNA reads TGTGCCAGCAGTGAAGAAGATCCTCGCGTGTCCTACGAGCAGTACTTC. This codes for CASSEEDPRVSYEQYF. The entire variable domain, with the rest obtained from reference TRBV2 and TRBJ2-7, is as follows: EPEVTQTPSHQVTQMGQEVILRCVPISNHLYFYWYRQILGQKVEFLVSFYNNEISEKSEIFDDQFSVERPDGSNFTLKIRSTKLEDSAMYFCASSEEDPRVSYEQYFGPGTRLTVT.

This clone was recorded a few times. The CDR3 coding sequence is TGTGCCAGCAGCCGCACCCTACTAAGCTCCTACAATGAGCAGTTCTTC. Protein: CASSRTLLSSYNEQFF. The chain recombines TRBV3-1 (or the pseudogene TRBV3-2) with TRBJ2-1; D is ambiguous. The length of the CDR3 is 16 residues. Trimming cost V 4 bases and J 0 bases, with 13 bases left between them. From germline, CDR1 is LGHDT and CDR2 YNNKEL (reference sequence).

The chain couples TRBV5-8 to TRBJ1-5; a possible D gene is TRBD1 (6 bases). From germline, CDR1 is SGHTS and CDR2 YDEGEE. Trimming took off 4 bases at V and 6 bases at J, with 17 bases between the two ends. The CDR3 contains 15 residues. The CDR3 reads CASSSTGLRFQPQHF. CDR3 in DNA: TGTGCCAGCAGCAGCACAGGGCTTAGGTTTCAGCCCCAGCATTTT.

The CDR3 sequence is CASRRKTDSYEQYF. CDR3 DNA sequence: TGTGCCAGCAGACGTAAGACTGATTCCTACGAGCAGTACTTC. This rearrangement joins TRBV6-5 to TRBJ2-7; D ambiguous. V lost 6 bases and J 1 base, leaving 13 bases between the germline ends. CDR1 is MNHEY and CDR2 is SVGAGI in the germline V gene. CDR3 length equals 14 residues.

This clone was observed once. The V gene is TRBV18, the J gene TRBJ1-4, with D hard to call. Germline V gene lookup returns CDR1 KGHSH and CDR2 LQKENI. The CDR3 runs 14 residues. Trimming cost V 3 bases and J 8 bases, with 13 bases left between them. CDR3 in amino acids: CASSPIDNLEKLFF. The CDR3 coding sequence is TGTGCCAGCTCACCTATCGATAACCTAGAAAAACTGTTTTTT.

The V and J genes are TRBV4-1 and TRBJ1-1; 7 nucleotides agree with TRBD1. Trimming at V came to 3 bases and at J to 1 base, leaving 8 bases not matched to a gene. Looked up from germline, CDR1 is MGHRA and CDR2 is YSYEKL. The CDR3 extends over 16 amino acids. CDR3 residues: CASSQWGQPKNTEAFF. In nucleotides, the CDR3 is TGCGCCAGCAGCCAGTGGGGACAGCCGAAGAACACTGAAGCTTTCTTT.

The genes are TRBV20-1 and TRBJ2-7; no definite D call. This CDR3 comprises 11 residues. V was clipped by 7 bases and J by 6 bases, with 13 bases between them. Germline V gene sequence: CDR1 DFQATT, CDR2 SNEGSKA (reference sequence). The DNA for the CDR3 is TGCAGTGTATCTCGGTATGGCGAGCAGTACTTC. Protein sequence: CSVSRYGEQYF.

The genes are TRBV5-1 and TRBJ1-2; D perhaps matches TRBD1 (6 bases). CDR1 is SGHRS and CDR2 is YFSETQ in the germline V gene. The CDR3 has 15 residues. The V end was cut by 2 bases, the J end by 0 bases, with 11 bases between. The CDR3 sequence: CASSLQGNANYGYTF. CDR3 coding DNA: TGCGCCAGCAGCTTACAGGGTAACGCTAACTATGGCTACACCTTC.

The rearrangement uses TRBV30 and TRBJ2-1, with 7 bases lining up with TRBD1. Germline values: CDR1 GTSNPN, CDR2 SVGIG (reference sequence). CDR3 length equals 18 residues. The V and J ends lost 3 bases and 0 bases, in that order; junction bases with no gene match: 14. The CDR3 coding sequence is TGTGCCTGGAGATATTCCGGTCGAGCAGGGGGCTCCTACAATGAGCAGTTCTTC. Translating gives CAWRYSGRAGGSYNEQFF.

Written as DNA, the CDR3 is TGCGCCAGCAGCACCGGGGAACCCGGGGAGCTGTTTTTT. Amino acids: CASSTGEPGELFF. The chain combines TRBV5-1 with TRBJ2-2; possible D gene TRBD2, 5 bases. CDR1 is SGHRS, CDR2 YFSETQ, per germline. The CDR3 is 13 amino acids. The V end lost 4 bases, the J end lost 6 bases, and 10 bases lay between the germline ends. Filled out from reference TRBV5-1 and TRBJ2-2, the complete variable domain reads KAGVTQTPRYLIKTRGQQVTLSCSPISGHRSVSWYQQTPGQGLQFLFEYFSETQRNKGNFPGRFSGRQFSNSRSEMNVSTLELGDSALYLCASSTGEPGELFFGEGSRLTVL.

The sample holds one count of this clone. This sequence joins TRBV5-1 and TRBJ2-3; 12 nucleotides match TRBD2. The length of the CDR3 is 16 residues. The V gene end was trimmed by 4 bases and the J gene end by 6 bases; junction bases not matched to a gene: 9. Germline CDR1 SGHRS, CDR2 YFSETQ. Written as DNA, the CDR3 is TGCGCCAGCAGCCCCCCACTAGCGGGAGGTTCCGATACGCAGTATTTT. This sequence encodes CASSPPLAGGSDTQYF. Looking up the rest from reference TRBV5-1 and TRBJ2-3 gives the full variable domain: KAGVTQTPRYLIKTRGQQVTLSCSPISGHRSVSWYQQTPGQGLQFLFEYFSETQRNKGNFPGRFSGRQFSNSRSEMNVSTLELGDSALYLCASSPPLAGGSDTQYFGPGTRLTVL.

This chain links TRBV7-7 with TRBJ2-5; maybe TRBD2 (5 bases). This CDR3 is 15 amino acids long. The germline V and J ends were trimmed by 1 base and 2 bases, with 11 bases remaining between them. From germline, CDR1 is SSHAT and CDR2 FNYEAQ (reference sequence). CDR3 sequence: CASSLDSVGQETQYF. CDR3 coding DNA: TGTGCCAGCAGCTTAGATAGCGTGGGACAAGAGACCCAGTACTTC. The variable domain in full, completed from reference TRBV7-7 and TRBJ2-5, reads GAGVSQSPRYKVTKRGQDVTLRCDPISSHATLYWYQQALGQGPEFLTYFNYEAQPDKSGLPSDRFSAERPEGSISTLTIQRTEQRDSAMYRCASSLDSVGQETQYFGPGTRLLVL.

The chain uses TRBV7-2 and TRBJ2-2, with 14 bases aligning to TRBD2. CDR1 SGHTA and CDR2 FQGNSA come from the germline V gene. This CDR3 spans 17 amino acids. V gave up 3 bases and J gave up 3 bases; unmatched junction bases: 3. The chain's CDR3 is CASSLGLAGVYTGELFF. The CDR3 DNA reads as TGTGCCAGCAGCTTGGGACTAGCGGGGGTATACACCGGGGAGCTGTTTTTT.

The chain uses TRBV2 and TRBJ2-5; tentative D call: TRBD1 (5 bases). The CDR3 has 15 residues. The germline gives CDR1 SNHLY, CDR2 FYNNEI. Between the trimmed V and J ends, which lost 2 bases and 2 bases, there was a span of 12 bases. The chain's CDR3 is CASSEIRGPQETQYF. The CDR3 DNA reads TGTGCCAGCAGTGAAATTAGGGGCCCGCAAGAGACCCAGTACTTC.

The chain uses TRBV7-2 and TRBJ2-1; D is possibly TRBD2 (6 bases). The CDR3 has 17 residues. The V gene lost 5 bases and the J gene lost 4 bases, with 21 bases spanning the gap. Germline lookup yields CDR1 SGHTA and CDR2 FQGNSA. The CDR3 sequence is CASSPWAGPGRYNEQFF. CDR3 sequence (DNA): TGTGCCAGCAGCCCGTGGGCAGGGCCGGGGAGGTACAATGAGCAGTTCTTC.

The chain couples TRBV3-1 (or the pseudogene TRBV3-2) to TRBJ2-1; 12 bases agree with TRBD2. The CDR3 contains 21 residues. V was clipped by 0 bases and J by 7 bases; unmatched bases: 19. From germline, CDR1 is LGHDT and CDR2 YNNKEL (reference sequence). The CDR3 DNA sequence: TGTGCCAGCAGCCAAGAGCGTTTGCAGATTCAGAGACTAGCGGGAGTTAATGAGCAGTTCTTC. Amino acid sequence: CASSQERLQIQRLAGVNEQFF.